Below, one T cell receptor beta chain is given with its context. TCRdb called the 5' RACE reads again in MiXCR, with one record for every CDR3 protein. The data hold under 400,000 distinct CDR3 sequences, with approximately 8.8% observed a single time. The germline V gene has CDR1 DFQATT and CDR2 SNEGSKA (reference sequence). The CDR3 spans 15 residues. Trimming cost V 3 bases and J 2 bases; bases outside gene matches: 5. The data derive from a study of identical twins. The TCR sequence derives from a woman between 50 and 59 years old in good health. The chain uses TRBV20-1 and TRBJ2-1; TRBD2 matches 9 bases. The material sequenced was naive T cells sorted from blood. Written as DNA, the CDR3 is TGCAGTGCTAGTCTTGCGGGAGGGACCTACAATGAGCAGTTCTTC. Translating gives CSASLAGGTYNEQFF.